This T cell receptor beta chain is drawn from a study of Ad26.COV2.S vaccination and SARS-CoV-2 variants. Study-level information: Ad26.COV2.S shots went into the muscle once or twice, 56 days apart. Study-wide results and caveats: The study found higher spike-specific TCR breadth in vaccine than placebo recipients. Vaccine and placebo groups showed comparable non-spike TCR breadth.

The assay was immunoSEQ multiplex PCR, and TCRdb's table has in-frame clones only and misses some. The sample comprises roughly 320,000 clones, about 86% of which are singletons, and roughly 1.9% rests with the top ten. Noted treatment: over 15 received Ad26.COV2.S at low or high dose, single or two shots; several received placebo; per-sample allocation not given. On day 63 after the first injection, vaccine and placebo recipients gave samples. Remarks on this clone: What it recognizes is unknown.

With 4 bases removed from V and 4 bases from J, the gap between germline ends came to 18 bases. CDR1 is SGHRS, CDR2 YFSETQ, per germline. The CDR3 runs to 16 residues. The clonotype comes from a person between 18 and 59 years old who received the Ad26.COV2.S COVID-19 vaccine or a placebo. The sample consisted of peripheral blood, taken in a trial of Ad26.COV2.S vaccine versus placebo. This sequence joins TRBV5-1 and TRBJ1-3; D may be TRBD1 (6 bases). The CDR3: CASSLDGQSWGNTIYF. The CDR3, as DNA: TGCGCCAGCAGCCTAGATGGACAGTCCTGGGGAAACACCATATATTTT.